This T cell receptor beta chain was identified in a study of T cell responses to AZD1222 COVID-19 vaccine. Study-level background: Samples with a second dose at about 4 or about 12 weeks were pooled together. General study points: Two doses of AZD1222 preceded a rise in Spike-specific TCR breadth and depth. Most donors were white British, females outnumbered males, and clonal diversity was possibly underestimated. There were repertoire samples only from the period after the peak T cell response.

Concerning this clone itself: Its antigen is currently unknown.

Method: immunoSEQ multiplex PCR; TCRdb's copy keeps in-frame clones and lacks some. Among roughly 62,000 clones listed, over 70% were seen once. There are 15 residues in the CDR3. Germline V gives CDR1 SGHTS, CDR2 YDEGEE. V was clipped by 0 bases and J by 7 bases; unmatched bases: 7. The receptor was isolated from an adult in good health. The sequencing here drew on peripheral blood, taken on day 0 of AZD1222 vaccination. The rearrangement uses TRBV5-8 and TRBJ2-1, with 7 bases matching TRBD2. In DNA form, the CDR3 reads TGTGCCAGCAGCTTGGTGGGGGGGTTTTTGAATGAGCAGTTCTTC. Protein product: CASSLVGGFLNEQFF.